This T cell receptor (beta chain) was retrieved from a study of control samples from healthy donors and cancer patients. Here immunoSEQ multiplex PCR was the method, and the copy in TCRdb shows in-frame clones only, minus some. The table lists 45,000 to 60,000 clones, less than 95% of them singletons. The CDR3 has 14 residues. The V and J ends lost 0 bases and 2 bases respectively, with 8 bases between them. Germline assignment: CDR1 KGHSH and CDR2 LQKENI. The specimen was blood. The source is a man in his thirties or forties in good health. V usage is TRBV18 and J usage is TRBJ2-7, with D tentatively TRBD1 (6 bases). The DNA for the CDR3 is TGTGCCAGCTCACCACCGTCAGGGGCCTACGAGCAGTACTTC. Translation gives CASSPPSGAYEQYF.